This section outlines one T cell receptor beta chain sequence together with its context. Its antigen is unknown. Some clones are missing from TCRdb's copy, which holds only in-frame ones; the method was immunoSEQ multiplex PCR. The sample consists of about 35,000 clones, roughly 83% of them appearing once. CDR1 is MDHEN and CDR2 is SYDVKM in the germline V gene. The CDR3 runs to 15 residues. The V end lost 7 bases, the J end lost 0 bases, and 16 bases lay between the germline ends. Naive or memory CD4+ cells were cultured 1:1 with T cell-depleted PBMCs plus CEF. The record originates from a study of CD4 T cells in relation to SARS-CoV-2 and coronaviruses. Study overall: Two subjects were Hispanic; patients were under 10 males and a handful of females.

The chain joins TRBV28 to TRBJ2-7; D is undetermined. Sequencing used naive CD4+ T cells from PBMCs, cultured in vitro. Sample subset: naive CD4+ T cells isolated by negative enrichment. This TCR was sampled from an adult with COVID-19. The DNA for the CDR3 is TGTGCCAGCACGCCCAGCTTACGATTCTCCTACGAGCAGTACTTC. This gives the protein CASTPSLRFSYEQYF.